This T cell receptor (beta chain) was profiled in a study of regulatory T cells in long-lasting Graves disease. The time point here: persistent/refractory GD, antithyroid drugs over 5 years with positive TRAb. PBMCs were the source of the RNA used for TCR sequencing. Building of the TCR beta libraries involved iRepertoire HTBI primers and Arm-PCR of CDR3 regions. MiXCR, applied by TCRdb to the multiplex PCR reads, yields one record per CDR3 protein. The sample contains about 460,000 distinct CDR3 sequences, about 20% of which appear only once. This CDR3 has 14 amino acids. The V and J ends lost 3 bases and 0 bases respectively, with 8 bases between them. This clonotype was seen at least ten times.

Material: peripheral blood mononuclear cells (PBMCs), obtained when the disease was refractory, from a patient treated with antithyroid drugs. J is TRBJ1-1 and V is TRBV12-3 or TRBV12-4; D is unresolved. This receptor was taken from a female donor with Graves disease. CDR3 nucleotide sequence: TGTGCCAGCAGTTTCATGGCCCTGAACACTGAAGCTTTCTTT. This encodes CASSFMALNTEAFF.